The 9 T cell receptor beta chains in this list originate from one sample, sequenced in a study of T cells in narcolepsy. Assay: immunoSEQ multiplex PCR; the TCRdb copy retains only in-frame clones and omits some. The sample holds approximately 28,000 clones; 70% to 80% are singletons and the top ten take under 3.5%. The specimen was CD45RA- memory CD4+ T cells from PBMCs. Every receptor here comes from a human donor with narcolepsy.

J is TRBJ1-2 and V is TRBV19; a possible D gene is TRBD1 (6 bases). CDR3 length: 15 residues. The germline V and J ends were trimmed by 6 bases and 3 bases, with 17 bases remaining between them. Germline CDR1 is LNHDA and CDR2 is SQIVND (reference sequence). CDR3 in amino acids: CASSTPGGADYGYTF. Here the CDR3 DNA reads TGTGCCAGTAGCACCCCCGGGGGGGCGGACTATGGCTACACCTTC.

The chain couples TRBV7-9 to TRBJ1-3, with 9 bases matching TRBD1. V was clipped by 5 bases and J by 3 bases; unmatched bases: 11. The germline CDR1 and CDR2 sequences are SEHNR and FQNEAQ (reference sequence). The CDR3 loop spans 17 amino acids. In DNA, the CDR3 is TGTGCCAGCAGCGGATACAGGGGGCTGCTCGGTGGAAACACCATATATTTT. Protein product: CASSGYRGLLGGNTIYF.

The chain joins TRBV4-1 to TRBJ1-1; the D gene is possibly TRBD1 (5 bases). The V end lost 7 bases, the J end lost 4 bases, and 13 bases lay between the germline ends. Germline CDR1 is MGHRA and CDR2 is YSYEKL. This CDR3 spans 13 amino acids. The CDR3 DNA follows: TGCGCCAGCACCCGGGACCCCTTCACTGAAGCTTTCTTT. Residues: CASTRDPFTEAFF.

The gene calls are TRBV7-8 and TRBJ2-7; no firm D call. Germline V gene sequence: CDR1 SGHVS, CDR2 FQNEAQ. V was clipped by 3 bases and J by 2 bases, with 2 bases between them. CDR3 length: 11 residues. CDR3 in DNA: TGTGCCAGCAGCTTCGCCTACGAGCAGTACTTC. This sequence encodes CASSFAYEQYF.

J is TRBJ2-7 and V is TRBV5-6; D is perhaps TRBD1 (5 bases). The CDR3 has 13 residues. V shed 0 bases and J shed 1 base, with 5 bases lying between them. The V gene's germline CDR1 is SGHDT and CDR2 YYEEEE. The CDR3 protein is CASSLGQSYEQYF. CDR3 nucleotides: TGTGCCAGCAGCTTGGGACAGTCCTACGAGCAGTACTTC.

The CDR3 DNA follows: TGCAGCGTTAACAGGGTTAACTATGGCTACACCTTC. Protein product: CSVNRVNYGYTF. V is TRBV29-1 and J is TRBJ1-2, with D maybe TRBD1 (6 bases). The CDR3 is 12 amino acids. Looked up from germline, CDR1 is SQVTM and CDR2 is ANQGSEA. Between the trimmed V and J ends, which lost 5 bases and 1 base, there was a span of 8 bases.

The chain employs TRBV2 and TRBJ2-3, with D hard to call. The CDR3 spans 12 residues. The germline V and J ends were trimmed by 7 bases and 11 bases, with 16 bases remaining between them. Germline loops: CDR1 SNHLY, CDR2 FYNNEI. CDR3 DNA: TGTGCCAGCAAGGTACCCACAATGGGGCAGTATTTT. This encodes CASKVPTMGQYF. Drawing the rest from reference TRBV2 and TRBJ2-3, the complete variable domain is EPEVTQTPSHQVTQMGQEVILRCVPISNHLYFYWYRQILGQKVEFLVSFYNNEISEKSEIFDDQFSVERPDGSNFTLKIRSTKLEDSAMYFCASKVPTMGQYFGPGTRLTVL.

V gene TRBV27 combines with J gene TRBJ1-1, with 7 bases that match TRBD1. The germline gives CDR1 MNHEY, CDR2 SMNVEV (reference sequence). The CDR3 extends over 15 amino acids. Trimming cost V 5 bases and J 1 base; bases outside gene matches: 7. The CDR3 loop reads CASSPAGGRNTEAFF. CDR3 coding DNA: TGTGCCAGCAGTCCGGCAGGGGGTAGGAACACTGAAGCTTTCTTT.

The V and J genes are TRBV7-2 and TRBJ2-3; 15 bases map to TRBD2. This CDR3 has 18 amino acids. Germline values: CDR1 SGHTA, CDR2 FQGNSA. J gave up 5 bases and V 1 base, and 7 bases lay outside the gene matches. In DNA form, the CDR3 reads TGTGCCAGCAGCTTAGTTAGGACTAGCGGGGGGGCCGAAGATACGCAGTATTTT. It yields the protein CASSLVRTSGGAEDTQYF. Using reference TRBV7-2 and TRBJ2-3 for the parts outside the CDR3, the full variable domain is GAGVSQSPSNKVTEKGKDVELRCDPISGHTALYWYRQSLGQGLEFLIYFQGNSAPDKSGLPSDRFSAERTGGSVSTLTIQRTQQEDSAVYLCASSLVRTSGGAEDTQYFGPGTRLTVL.